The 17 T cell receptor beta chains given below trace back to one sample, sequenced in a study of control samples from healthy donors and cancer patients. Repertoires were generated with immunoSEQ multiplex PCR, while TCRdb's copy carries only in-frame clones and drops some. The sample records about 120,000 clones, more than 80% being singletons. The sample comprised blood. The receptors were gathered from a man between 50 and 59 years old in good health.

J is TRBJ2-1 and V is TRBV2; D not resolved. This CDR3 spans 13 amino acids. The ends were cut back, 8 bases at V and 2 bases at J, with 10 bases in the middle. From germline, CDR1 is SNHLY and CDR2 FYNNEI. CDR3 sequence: CASGVGTYNEQFF. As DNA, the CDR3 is TGTGCCAGCGGGGTAGGTACCTACAATGAGCAGTTCTTC.

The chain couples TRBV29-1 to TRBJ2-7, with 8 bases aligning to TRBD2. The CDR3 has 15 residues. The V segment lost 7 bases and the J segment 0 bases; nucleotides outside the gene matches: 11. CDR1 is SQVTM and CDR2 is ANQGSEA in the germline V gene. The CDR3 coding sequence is TGCAGCGCCGCGGGCGGGGGGCCGATCTCCTACGAGCAGTACTTC. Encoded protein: CSAAGGGPISYEQYF.

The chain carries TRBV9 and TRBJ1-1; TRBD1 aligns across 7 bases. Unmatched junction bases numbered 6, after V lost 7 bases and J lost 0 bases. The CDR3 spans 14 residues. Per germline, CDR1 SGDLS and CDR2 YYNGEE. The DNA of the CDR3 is TGTGCCAGCGGTCCGGGACAGATGAACACTGAAGCTTTCTTT. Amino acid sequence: CASGPGQMNTEAFF.

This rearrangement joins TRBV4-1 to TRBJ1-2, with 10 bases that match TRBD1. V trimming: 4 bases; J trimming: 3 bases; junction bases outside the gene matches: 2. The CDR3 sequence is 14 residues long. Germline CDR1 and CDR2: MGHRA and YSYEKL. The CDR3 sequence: CASSLGTGDYGYTF. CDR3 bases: TGCGCCAGCAGCCTTGGGACAGGGGACTATGGCTACACCTTC.

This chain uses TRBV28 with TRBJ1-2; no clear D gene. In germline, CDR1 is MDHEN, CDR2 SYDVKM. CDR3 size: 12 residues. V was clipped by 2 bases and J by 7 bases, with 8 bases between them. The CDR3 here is CASSLTKGGYTF. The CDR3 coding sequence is TGTGCCAGCAGTTTAACTAAGGGTGGCTACACCTTC.

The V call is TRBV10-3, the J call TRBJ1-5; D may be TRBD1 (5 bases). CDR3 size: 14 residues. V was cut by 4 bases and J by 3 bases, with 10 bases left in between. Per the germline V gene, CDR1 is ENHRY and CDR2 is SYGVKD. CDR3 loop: CAISGGRSNQPQHF. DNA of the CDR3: TGTGCCATCAGTGGGGGACGGTCCAATCAGCCCCAGCATTTT.

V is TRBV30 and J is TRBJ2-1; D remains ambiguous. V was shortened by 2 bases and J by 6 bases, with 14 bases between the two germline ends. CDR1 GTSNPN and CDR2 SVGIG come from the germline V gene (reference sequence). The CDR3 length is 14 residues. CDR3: CAWSYPAPANEQFF. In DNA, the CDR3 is TGTGCCTGGAGTTATCCGGCCCCCGCCAATGAGCAGTTCTTC.

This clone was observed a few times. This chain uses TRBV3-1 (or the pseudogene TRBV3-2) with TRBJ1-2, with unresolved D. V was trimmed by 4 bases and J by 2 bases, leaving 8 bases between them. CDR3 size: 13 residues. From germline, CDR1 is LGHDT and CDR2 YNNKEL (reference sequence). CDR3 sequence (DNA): TGTGCCAGCAGCCTAAACAGAAACTATGGCTACACCTTC. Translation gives CASSLNRNYGYTF.

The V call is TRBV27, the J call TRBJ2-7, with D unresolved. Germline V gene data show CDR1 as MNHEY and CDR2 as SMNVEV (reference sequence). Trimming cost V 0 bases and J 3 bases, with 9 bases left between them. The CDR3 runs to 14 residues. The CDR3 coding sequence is TGTGCCAGCAGTTTATCATCCCCTGGCTACGAGCAGTACTTC. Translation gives CASSLSSPGYEQYF.

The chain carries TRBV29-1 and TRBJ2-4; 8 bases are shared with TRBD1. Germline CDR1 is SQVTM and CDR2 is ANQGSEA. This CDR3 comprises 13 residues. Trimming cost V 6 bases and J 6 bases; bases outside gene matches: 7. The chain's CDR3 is CSVVQGGGNIQYF. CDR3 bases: TGCAGCGTAGTACAGGGGGGCGGAAACATTCAGTACTTC.

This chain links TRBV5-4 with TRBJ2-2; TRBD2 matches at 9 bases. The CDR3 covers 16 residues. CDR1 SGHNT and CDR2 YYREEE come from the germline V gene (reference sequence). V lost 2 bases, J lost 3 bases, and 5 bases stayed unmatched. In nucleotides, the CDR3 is TGTGCCAGCAGCTTCGGGACTAGCCGACACACCGGGGAGCTGTTTTTT. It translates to CASSFGTSRHTGELFF.

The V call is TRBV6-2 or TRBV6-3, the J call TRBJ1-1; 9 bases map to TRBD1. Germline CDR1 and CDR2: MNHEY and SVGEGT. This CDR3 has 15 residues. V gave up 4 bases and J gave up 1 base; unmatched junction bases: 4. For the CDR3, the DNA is TGTGCCAGCAGTTCACAGGGGGCAGAGAACACTGAAGCTTTCTTT. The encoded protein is CASSSQGAENTEAFF.

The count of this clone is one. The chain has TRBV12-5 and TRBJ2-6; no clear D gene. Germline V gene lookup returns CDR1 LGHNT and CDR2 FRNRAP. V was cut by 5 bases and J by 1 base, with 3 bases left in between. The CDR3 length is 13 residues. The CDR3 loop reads CASGASGANVLTF. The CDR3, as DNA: TGTGCTAGTGGTGCGTCTGGGGCCAACGTCCTGACTTTC.

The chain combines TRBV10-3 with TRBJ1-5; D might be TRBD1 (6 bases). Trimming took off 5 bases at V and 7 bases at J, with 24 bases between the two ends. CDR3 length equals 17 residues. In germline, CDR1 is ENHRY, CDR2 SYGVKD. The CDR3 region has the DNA TGTGCCATCAGTAGCGAGGCCAGGGGTGAGGGGGAACAGCCCCAGCATTTT. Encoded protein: CAISSEARGEGEQPQHF.

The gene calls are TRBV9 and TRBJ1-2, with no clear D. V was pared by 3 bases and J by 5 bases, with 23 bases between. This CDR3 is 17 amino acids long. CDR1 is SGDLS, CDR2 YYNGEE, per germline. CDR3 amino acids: CASSAKPLNSDLYGYTF. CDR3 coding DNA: TGTGCCAGCAGCGCCAAACCCCTTAACAGTGACCTGTATGGCTACACCTTC.

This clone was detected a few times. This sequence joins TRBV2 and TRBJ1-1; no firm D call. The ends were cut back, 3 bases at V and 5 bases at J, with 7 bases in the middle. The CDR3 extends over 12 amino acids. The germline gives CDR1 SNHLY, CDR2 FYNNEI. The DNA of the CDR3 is TGTGCCAGCAGTGAGGAATGGACTGAAGCTTTCTTT. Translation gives CASSEEWTEAFF. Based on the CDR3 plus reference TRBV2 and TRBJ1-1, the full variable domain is EPEVTQTPSHQVTQMGQEVILRCVPISNHLYFYWYRQILGQKVEFLVSFYNNEISEKSEIFDDQFSVERPDGSNFTLKIRSTKLEDSAMYFCASSEEWTEAFFGQGTRLTVV.

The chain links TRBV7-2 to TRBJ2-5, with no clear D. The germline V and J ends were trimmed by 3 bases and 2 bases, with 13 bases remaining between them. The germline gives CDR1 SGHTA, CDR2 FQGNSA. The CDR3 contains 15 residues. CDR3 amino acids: CASSFGLGPQETQYF. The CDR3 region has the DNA TGTGCCAGCAGCTTCGGTTTAGGGCCACAAGAGACCCAGTACTTC.